This entry describes one TCR beta chain. As yet, its antigen is unknown. A second PCR, run for roughly 7 to 11 cycles, used a sample-barcoded 5' primer plus a J-beta primer mix. TCRdb itself ran the 5' RACE reads through MiXCR, one entry per CDR3 protein. There are roughly 2 million distinct CDR3 sequences in the sample; roughly 49% occur only once, and roughly 2.1% lies in the top ten. CDR3 size: 16 residues. Germline V gene lookup returns CDR1 SGHRS and CDR2 YFSETQ. This entry is derived from a study of blood T cells in healthy people across ages. Study-level results: A strong correlation was found between TCR beta diversity and the percentage of naive T cells. Researchers deemed the diversity estimates from one million T cells underestimates.

This receptor was obtained from a woman in her forties in good health. Sequenced sample: blood. The rearrangement uses TRBV5-1 and TRBJ2-4; 8 bases align to TRBD2. The J call may be in error: the DNA end matches TRBJ2-7 better. The CDR3 protein is CASSPAGGVDTYEQYF. CDR3 nucleotide sequence: TGCGCCAGCAGCCCCGCGGGAGGCGTCGATACCTACGAGCAGTACTTC.